This is a list of T cell receptor beta chains from one sample in a study of T cell changes during pregnancy in multiple sclerosis. Produced via immunoSEQ multiplex PCR; TCRdb's table is partial and in-frame only. The sample includes tens of thousands of clones, about 92% of them seen just once. This sample comprised peripheral blood, obtained in the second trimester of pregnancy. These TCRs come from a female donor in good health, enrolled as a control in a pregnancy study. CDR3s leave out the opening cysteine and the closing phenylalanine or tryptophan. The order of the fields is V gene, clone size, CDR3 protein. Rows give clone size only sometimes, using once, few, many, or a class for an expanded clone.

>TRBV9|.
ASSAPGNYGYT
>TRBV30|.
AGQTSGAYDTQY
>TRBV28|.
ASRSTSTSRQY
>TRBV19|.
ATGTGDGTQY
>TRBV27|.
ASSLMGPYEQY
>TRBV6-1|.
ASSEDAGGRQPQH
>TRBV14|once
ASSPQGANTEAF
>TRBV6-5|many
ASSSTYSTYEQY
>TRBV6-6|.
ASSVAGGPREQY
>TRBV16|.
ASSQFGTGNQPQH
>TRBV14|.
ASSWTVNYGYT
>TRBV5-4|.
ASSLGTGWEYEQY
>TRBV10-3|.
AISESGPDTGELF
>TRBV4-1|.
ASSQDSGTSFVREQY
>TRBV7-2|once
ASSLAGLAGDVEQY
>TRBV5-8|.
ASSLGRGTSGANVLT
>TRBV6-1|.
ASRWDSRAGEQY
>TRBV4-3|.
ASSQGLYPAGGLGEKLF
>TRBV2|.
ASSVSLAYEQY
>TRBV18|.
ASSPSVAEQETQY
>TRBV29-1|.
SVGGTRGSEKLF
>TRBV15|.
ATSRSRPTGELF
>TRBV19|.
ASIGTETREQF
>TRBV11-3|.
ASSLAGRYGYT
>TRBV6-4|few
ASSESGENSPLH
>TRBV20-1|.
SASASGFQY
>TRBV11-3|.
ASSPHFTGVYNEQF
>TRBV7-9|.
ASGSLRGNTIY
>TRBV28|.
ASSFFDRELYEQY
>TRBV7-9|.
ASSSRTDTSYEQY
>TRBV4-1|.
ASSQGLQEAYEQY
>TRBV5-4|.
ASSPDDSSPLH
>TRBV11-2|once
ASSPPGEQY
>TRBV7-8|once
ASTLGPGGNYEQY
>TRBV20-1|.
RARAEAF
>TRBV7-8|once
ASSVGLDEQY
>TRBV28|.
ASSLVGGQETQY
>TRBV29-1|.
SVVLSGLNQPQH
>TRBV30|.
AWGPSPNEKLF
>TRBV5-8|.
ASSSSPSRGSTDTQY
>TRBV2|.
ASSESAETQY
>TRBV11-2|.
ASRGGLGNTGELF
>TRBV2|once
ASREGRGTNQPQH
>TRBV6-6|.
ASSTSSYEQY
>TRBV6-1|.
ASRWAGGTEAF
>TRBV5-1|.
ASSWSGEGTDTQY
>TRBV2|.
ASSDTGVGLGYT
>TRBV18|.
ASSPGQEREQY
>TRBV4-2|.
ASSQVGDSYEQY
>TRBV21-1|.
ASSKYPAPSLNYGYT
>TRBV11-2|once
ASSFSIGYYYEQY
>TRBV5-4|.
ASRPGRNSYNEQF
>TRBV30|.
AWNRDSYATNEKLF